This TCR beta chain was retrieved from a study of cytomegalovirus exposure and HLA in healthy donors. General study findings and limits: Reports showed the classifier diagnosing cytomegalovirus status with high specificity and sensitivity. Most TCR sequences were seen very rarely across donors, but some public TCRs occurred in many. The listing of 160 or so TCR beta chains classed them as cytomegalovirus-associated.

Sequencing used immunoSEQ multiplex PCR; TCRdb keeps in-frame clones, though not all of them. The data contain about 55,000 clones, more than 80% of them singletons. Turning to this clone: What it recognizes is unknown.

This TCR was recovered from a man younger than 35 in good health and CMV-seronegative. The sequenced sample was PBMCs.

The CDR3 here is CATSRVPGDDTQYF. CDR3 DNA sequence: TGTGCCACCAGCAGAGTCCCGGGGGACGATACGCAGTATTTT. The chain has TRBV15 and TRBJ2-3; a possible D gene is TRBD2 (6 bases). Per germline, CDR1 LNHNV and CDR2 YYDKDF (reference sequence). Trimming took off 1 base at V and 6 bases at J, with 11 bases between the two ends. The CDR3 is made up of 14 amino acids.